This record looks at one T cell receptor (beta chain) sequence and its context. The sample comes from a study of blood T cell repertoires in COVID-19. Study summary: Donors in the United States, Italy and Spain gave samples during acute or convalescent COVID-19. Sources were T cells, B-cell-depleted T cells, or PBMCs; the material itself was cDNA or gDNA.

Original processing notes: Reference gene primer amplification gave nucleated cell count estimates. Assay: immunoSEQ multiplex PCR; the TCRdb copy retains only in-frame clones and omits some. The DNA was the basis for D and trimming; V, J and clone size are from that table. The sample contains about 170,000 clones, 90% to 95% of which appear only once. Sequencing used peripheral blood. The TCR originated in a woman aged 45-65 years with acute or convalescent COVID-19.

DNA for the CDR3: TGTGCCAGCAGTCTAAACGGGTTTAGCAATCAGCCCCAGCATTTT. Protein product: CASSLNGFSNQPQHF. The V call is TRBV6-5, the J call TRBJ1-5; D gene unclear. CDR1 MNHEY and CDR2 SVGAGI come from the germline V gene. This CDR3 has 15 residues. Trimming pared 5 bases from V and 0 bases from J, leaving 11 bases between.